The present entry profiles one T cell receptor (beta chain) with its context. The target antigen is unknown. V lost 1 base to trimming and J lost 1 base; unmatched junction nucleotides: 10. Germline assignment: CDR1 LGHNA and CDR2 YNFKEQ. The CDR3 consists of 19 residues. This entry belongs to a study of CD8+ T cells in alopecia areata. The sequencing template was cDNA reverse transcribed from extracted RNA. The data were produced by immunoSEQ multiplex PCR, yet TCRdb's version contains in-frame clones alone and is incomplete. The table has 180,000 or so clones, 67% seen once. General study findings and limits: It was less clear whether patients shared TCRs than it was in mice, possibly because of HLA.

The source material was CD8+ T cells sorted from blood, sampled at week 0. The J gene is TRBJ1-5, the V gene TRBV4-2; TRBD1 agrees at 10 bases. This receptor was identified in a human donor with alopecia areata. The CDR3 DNA follows: TGTGCCAGCAGCCAAGGTGACAGGGGGCGGCCGATAAGCAATCAGCCCCAGCATTTT. Amino acids: CASSQGDRGRPISNQPQHF.